This is a list of T cell receptor beta chains from one sample in a study of CD8+CD57+ T cells in acquired aplastic anemia. TCRdb re-derived calls from the reads in MiXCR, one entry per CDR3 protein. This sample has around 400,000 distinct CDR3 sequences, with 55% to 75% found just once. The material sequenced was sorted CD4+, CD8+, or CD8+CD57+ T cells (not recorded which) from PBMCs. The receptors stem from a human donor in good health, serving as a control. CDR3s include the opening cysteine and the closing phenylalanine or tryptophan. D genes are given only for firm matches. Some rows have no size entry. The others give once, few or many, or a class for an expanded clone.

>-|TRBV7-9|TRBJ1-2|many
TGTGCCAGCAGCCGTACCGACAGTCTCCTCTATGGCTACGCCTTC
CASSRTDSLLYGYAF
>-|TRBV11-2|TRBJ2-7|-
TGTGCCTGCAGCTCAGACGGCAGCTCCTACGAGCAGTACTTC
CACSSDGSSYEQYF
>-|TRBV7-2|TRBJ1-1|-
TGTGCCAGCAGCTTAAGCCAGGGTGCGGCTTTCTTT
CASSLSQGAAFF
>TRBD1|TRBV6-2/TRBV6-3|TRBJ1-2|many
TGTGCCAGCAGTCCCGGACAGGCCTATGGCTACACCTTC
CASSPGQAYGYTF
>-|TRBV7-1|TRBJ2-6|once
TGTGCCAGCAGCCCCTCAGGGTCCCCTCCTTTCTCTGGGGCCAACGTCCTGACTTTC
CASSPSGSPPFSGANVLTF
>TRBD2|TRBV7-3|TRBJ2-7|-
TGTGCCAGCAGCTTAAAGCGGGGCGGAGGCGGCGAGCAGTACTTC
CASSLKRGGGGEQYF
>-|TRBV9|TRBJ1-4|-
TGTGCCAGCAGCAACCTGGATGGTGAGAAGTTATTCCTGTTTTTT
CASSNLDGEKLFLFF
>TRBD1|TRBV9|TRBJ2-3|-
TGCGCCAGCAGCCTTACATCGACAGGGGCAGCGGCGCATTTT
CASSLTSTGAAAHF
>-|TRBV7-2|TRBJ2-3|-
TGTGCCAGCAGCGCACTAGCTATCGGTGAAGATACGCAGTATTTT
CASSALAIGEDTQYF
>TRBD1|TRBV5-1|TRBJ1-4|-
TGCGCCAGCAGCTTGGGACAGGGGCGGGAAAAACTGTTTTTT
CASSLGQGREKLFF
>-|TRBV7-7|TRBJ2-7|-
TGTGCTAGCAGCTTAGCGCCGTGGCAGTACTTC
CASSLAPWQYF
>-|TRBV9|TRBJ2-2|-
TGTGCCAGCAGCGGCAAGGGTGGGGGCACCGGGGAGCTGTTTTTT
CASSGKGGGTGELFF
>-|TRBV14|TRBJ2-7|-
TGTGCCAGCAGCCAAAGAAGGGAATCCGGCGAGCAGTACTTC
CASSQRRESGEQYF
>-|TRBV4-1|TRBJ2-3|-
TGCGCCGGCAGCCAAGATTCCGCGGGGTCTGTAAATACGCAGTATTTT
CAGSQDSAGSVNTQYF
>-|TRBV7-2|TRBJ2-6|many
TGTGCCAGCAGCTTACCTGGGGCCAACGTCCTGACTTTC
CASSLPGANVLTF
>TRBD1|TRBV19|TRBJ1-6|-
TGTGCCAGTAGTATGGGACAGACCACTTCACCCCTCCACTTT
CASSMGQTTSPLHF
>-|TRBV6-1|TRBJ1-2|-
TGTGCCAGCAGTGCGGTTGGCTACACCTTC
CASSAVGYTF
>TRBD2|TRBV5-4|TRBJ2-1|many
TGTGCCAGCAGCTTGGCCGGACTTGGGGGGGGAACTAACAATGAGCAGTTCTTC
CASSLAGLGGGTNNEQFF
>-|TRBV5-8|TRBJ2-5|-
TGTGCCAGCAGAATCGCCCAAGAGACCCAGTACTTC
CASRIAQETQYF
>-|TRBV7-2|TRBJ2-6|-
TGTGCCAGCAGCTATCAGGGGCGCGGGGGCAACGACCTGACTTTC
CASSYQGRGGNDLTF
>TRBD1|TRBV24-1|TRBJ1-5|-
TGTGCCACCAGTGCGACGTGGGACAGCTCCAATCAGCCCCAGCATTTT
CATSATWDSSNQPQHF
>-|TRBV12-5|TRBJ1-4|-
TGTGCTATTGGTACGGGTGCAACTAATGAAAAACTGTTTTTT
CAIGTGATNEKLFF
>-|TRBV9|TRBJ1-2|-
TGCGCCAGCAGCGTGGACAGCAATAACTCTGGCTACACCTTC
CASSVDSNNSGYTF
>-|TRBV5-6|TRBJ1-2|-
TGTGCCACCCAGGGGATCTGGACTAACTATGGCTACACCTTC
CATQGIWTNYGYTF
>-|TRBV7-2|TRBJ2-5|-
TGTGCCAGCAGCCTAGTTTGGCAGATGAACCCTTACTTC
CASSLVWQMNPYF
>-|TRBV20-1|TRBJ1-3|-
TGCAGTGCCAGTTCTGCTGCAAGCACCATATATTTT
CSASSAASTIYF
>-|TRBV5-1|TRBJ2-5|-
TGTGCCAGCAGCGGCGGTGGTCGTGGCAACCAAGAGACCCAGTACTTC
CASSGGGRGNQETQYF
>TRBD1|TRBV7-2|TRBJ1-5|many
TGTGCCAGCAGTCGCACAGGGGGCTCCGTTCGTCAGCCCCAGCATTTT
CASSRTGGSVRQPQHF
>-|TRBV19|TRBJ1-5|-
TGTGCCAGCACCATACACGGATATCAGCCCCAGCATTTT
CASTIHGYQPQHF
>-|TRBV7-2|TRBJ2-1|-
TGTGCCAGCAGCGGAGTGCCAGAAGAGACCCAGTTCTTC
CASSGVPEETQFF
>-|TRBV7-6|TRBJ1-4|-
TGTGCCAGATTCGAGACAACTAATGAAACTCTGTTTTTT
CARFETTNETLFF
>-|TRBV7-6|TRBJ2-7|few
TGTGCCAGCAGCTTACGGGCAAGAACGGCTACGAGCAGTTTC
CASSLRARTATSSF
>TRBD2|TRBV6-1|TRBJ2-7|many
TGTGCCAGCAGTGTTGGCCCCGGGACTAGCTCTTACGAGCAGTACTTC
CASSVGPGTSSYEQYF
>TRBD2|TRBV19|TRBJ2-5|-
TGTGCCAGTAAATCGAAGGGACTAGACCAAGAGACCCAGTACTTC
CASKSKGLDQETQYF
>-|TRBV19|TRBJ2-3|-
TGTGCCAGTAGTATCGGGGAACCGAGGGATACGCAGTATTTT
CASSIGEPRDTQYF
>-|TRBV10-3|TRBJ1-2|many
TGTGCCATCACTAACCAGGGCGGGCAGGTGACTTATGGCTACACCTTC
CAITNQGGQVTYGYTF
>TRBD1|TRBV10-3|TRBJ2-3|few
TGTGCCAGCAGTTACAGCCGGGACAGGAGAACAGATACGCAGTATTTT
CASSYSRDRRTDTQYF
>-|TRBV19|TRBJ1-4|once
TGTGCCAGTAGTATGGGGGTTTGGGAAAAACTGTTTTTT
CASSMGVWEKLFF